This T cell receptor beta chain was documented in a study of T cells in Graves' hyperthyroidism and ophthalmopathy. Study summary: Blood from the periphery was taken at initial diagnosis, before any treatment.

Lactation, pregnancy, other autoimmune disease or uncontrolled infection led to exclusion of patients. This CDR3 spans 14 amino acids. Trimming took 6 bases from V and 6 from J; bases not matched to a gene: 7. Germline assignment: CDR1 MNHEY and CDR2 SVGEGT. Study-level findings and limits: Most thyroid clonotypes expanded above 0.001 appeared in blood too.

About this clonotype: The antigen is unknown.

Amplified TCR beta CDR3 regions came from RNA transcripts. The HTBI primer set was used in a first-round RT-PCR of the TCR CDR3. Via MiXCR, TCRdb re-called the multiplex PCR reads, giving one row per CDR3 protein. The sample yields 330,000 or so distinct CDR3 sequences, around 20% seen once. V gene TRBV6-2 or TRBV6-3 combines with J gene TRBJ2-3, with 9 bases matching TRBD2. The source material was blood. The receptor was derived from a man over 45 with Graves' ophthalmopathy. Here the CDR3 DNA reads TGTGCCAGCAGGCTCGGCGGGAGGGTGGATACGCAGTATTTT. It translates to CASRLGGRVDTQYF.